The 25 T cell receptor beta chains below come from one sample, sequenced in a study of T cells after yellow fever vaccination. Each CDR3 protein is one row after TCRdb ran MiXCR on the 5' RACE reads. The sample carries 200,000 to 300,000 distinct CDR3 sequences, over 3% recorded once. Source: PBMCs, taken 15 days after the yellow fever booster vaccination. These TCRs come from a young man who received the YFV17D yellow fever vaccine.

This clonotype occurred many times. V usage is TRBV10-3 and J usage is TRBJ2-7; 11 nucleotides agree with TRBD2. The CDR3 has 16 amino acids. Trimming removed 3 bases from V and 1 base from J; junction bases left unmatched: 5. Per the germline V gene, CDR1 is ENHRY and CDR2 is SYGVKD. The CDR3 loop is CAISETGTSGSYEQYF. CDR3 DNA: TGTGCCATCAGTGAAACCGGGACTAGCGGATCCTACGAGCAGTACTTC.

The CDR3 nucleotides are TGTGCCAGCAGCTTAGGAGGGGCCCAGAACACTGAAGCTTTCTTT. Amino acid sequence: CASSLGGAQNTEAFF. The chain uses TRBV7-2 and TRBJ1-1, with D possibly being TRBD1 (5 bases). Germline V gene lookup returns CDR1 SGHTA and CDR2 FQGNSA. Trimming took 1 base from V and 1 from J, leaving 10 bases between them. This CDR3 has 15 amino acids.

There are many counts of this clonotype. The chain couples TRBV6-5 to TRBJ2-7; 8 bases fit TRBD1. Germline V gene sequence: CDR1 MNHEY, CDR2 SVGAGI. J lost 2 bases, V lost 4 bases, and 4 bases had no gene match. This CDR3 is built from 14 residues. For the CDR3, the DNA is TGTGCCAGCAGTTCCAAGACAGGGGCCTACGAGCAGTACGTC. It translates to CASSSKTGAYEQYV.

The sample holds many counts of this clonotype. The chain links TRBV4-2 to TRBJ1-1; D call uncertain. The V and J ends lost 0 bases and 1 base respectively, with 9 bases between them. CDR1 LGHNA and CDR2 YNFKEQ come from the germline V gene. CDR3 length: 15 amino acids. The CDR3 DNA is TGTGCCAGCAGCCAAGAATTGCACACGAACACTGAAGCTTTCTTT. Its translation: CASSQELHTNTEAFF.

This clonotype was counted ten times or more. The chain combines TRBV21-1 with TRBJ2-3; TRBD2, the table's D call, lacks a check against the DNA. TRBV21-1 is marked as a pseudogene. The CDR3 sequence is 16 residues long. The CDR3 DNA follows: TGTGCCAGCAGTAGGACTAGCGGAACTAGCACAGATACGCAGTATTTT. Translation gives CASSRTSGTSTDTQYF.

In the case of this clonotype: A clone one base away is much larger, so this may be a read error. The V and J genes are TRBV7-9 and TRBJ2-1; 8 nucleotides agree with TRBD1. The CDR3 length is 15 residues. With V trimmed by 3 bases and J by 5 bases, 6 bases remained unmatched. Germline V gives CDR1 SEHNR, CDR2 FQNEAQ (reference sequence). CDR3 sequence (DNA): TGTGCCAGCAGCTTGCCCGGGACAGGCAACAATGAGCAGTTCTTC. This encodes CASSLPGTGNNEQFF.

This clonotype was detected ten times or more. The chain is built from TRBV7-3 and TRBJ2-3, with TRBD2 as a possible D gene (7 bases). V gave up 2 bases and J gave up 1 base, with 10 bases separating them. Germline CDR1 SGHTA, CDR2 FQGTGA. The CDR3 covers 15 residues. CDR3: CASSLYGGRTDTQYF. The CDR3 coding sequence is TGTGCCAGCAGCTTATACGGGGGGCGCACAGATACGCAGTATTTT.

This clonotype came up many times. The rearrangement joins TRBV29-1 to TRBJ1-1; 10 bases map to TRBD1. This CDR3 is 16 amino acids long. The germline gives CDR1 SQVTM, CDR2 ANQGSEA. The junction had 12 bases not matched to a gene; V was cut back by 4 bases and J by 4 bases. The CDR3 protein is CSVVDRGPLGSTEAFF. CDR3 bases: TGCAGCGTTGTCGACAGGGGGCCCCTCGGGAGCACTGAAGCTTTCTTT.

This clonotype was detected many times. CDR3 DNA: TGTGCCAGTAGTAAGGGCGGGGGGAGAGCAAGCAATCAGCCCCAGCATTTT. It yields the protein CASSKGGGRASNQPQHF. The chain carries TRBV19 and TRBJ1-5, with D possibly being TRBD1 (5 bases). Trimming shortened V by 4 bases and J by 1 base, and 17 bases separated the two germline ends. The CDR3 is made up of 17 amino acids. CDR1 LNHDA and CDR2 SQIVND come from the germline V gene (reference sequence). Full variable domain (rest looked up from reference TRBV19 and TRBJ1-5): DGGITQSPKYLFRKEGQNVTLSCEQNLNHDAMYWYRQDPGQGLRLIYYSQIVNDFQKGDIAEGYSVSREKKESFPLTVTSAQKNPTAFYLCASSKGGGRASNQPQHFGDGTRLSIL.

This clonotype was counted many times. The rearrangement joins TRBV5-6 to TRBJ2-3, with 10 bases fitting TRBD1. Losses at the gene ends were 7 bases for V and 2 bases for J; bases not matched to a gene: 10. Germline V gives CDR1 SGHDT, CDR2 YYEEEE. CDR3 length equals 16 residues. CDR3 amino acids: CASDKTGGVLTDTQYF. The DNA of the CDR3 is TGTGCCAGCGACAAGACAGGGGGCGTACTCACAGATACGCAGTATTTT.

This clonotype has a count of ten or more. This sequence joins TRBV20-1 and TRBJ2-5; D might be TRBD2 (6 bases). Germline assignment: CDR1 DFQATT and CDR2 SNEGSKA (reference sequence). CDR3 length equals 16 residues. Trimming shortened V by 3 bases and J by 5 bases, and 22 bases separated the two germline ends. CDR3: CSASDPAGLSIETQYF. Written as DNA, the CDR3 is TGCAGTGCTAGCGATCCTGCGGGGCTGAGTATTGAGACCCAGTACTTC.

The table lists this clonotype with many counts. The chain uses TRBV29-1 and TRBJ2-3, with TRBD1 identical over 9 bases. J lost 4 bases, V lost 6 bases, and 5 bases had no gene match. The CDR3 is 13 residues long. Germline V gene data show CDR1 as SQVTM and CDR2 as ANQGSEA. Here the CDR3 reads CSVRDRAPDTQYF. The CDR3 DNA reads TGCAGCGTGAGGGACAGGGCCCCAGATACGCAGTATTTT.

This clonotype was found many times. The V and J genes are TRBV4-1 and TRBJ1-1; weak D call: TRBD1 (5 bases). V gave up 4 bases and J gave up 5 bases, with 17 bases separating them. The CDR3 has 15 residues. Germline V gene sequence: CDR1 MGHRA, CDR2 YSYEKL. CDR3 residues: CASSRWGPEGTEAFF. DNA for the CDR3: TGCGCCAGCAGCCGGTGGGGCCCGGAGGGGACTGAAGCTTTCTTT.

This clonotype appeared many times. The CDR3 loop reads CASSHRISGANVLTF. CDR3 sequence (DNA): TGCGCCAGCAGCCACAGGATCTCTGGGGCCAACGTCCTGACTTTC. The chain joins TRBV4-3 to TRBJ2-6; D is unresolved. V shed 3 bases and J shed 0 bases, with 6 bases lying between them. The CDR3 has 15 amino acids. Germline lookup yields CDR1 LGHNA and CDR2 YSLEER.

This clonotype has ten or more counts. This chain connects TRBV20-1 to TRBJ1-4; 8 bases align to TRBD1. The CDR3 covers 17 residues. V gave up 3 bases and J gave up 0 bases; unmatched junction bases: 9. Germline values: CDR1 DFQATT, CDR2 SNEGSKA (reference sequence). DNA of the CDR3: TGCAGTGCTAGCATCCCAGGGGGCCCCTCAACTAATGAAAAACTGTTTTTT. Amino acid sequence: CSASIPGGPSTNEKLFF.

This clonotype was detected only a few times. The V gene is TRBV20-1, the J gene TRBJ1-6, with D possibly matching TRBD1 (5 bases). CDR1 and CDR2 (germline): DFQATT, SNEGSKA (reference sequence). The CDR3 contains 14 residues. V lost 1 base, J lost 3 bases, and 7 bases lay in between. CDR3 nucleotide sequence: TGCAGTGCTAGAGTCGACAGCTATAATTCACCCCTCCACTTT. This sequence encodes CSARVDSYNSPLHF.

This clonotype occurred many times. The chain uses TRBV20-1 and TRBJ2-2, with 9 bases aligning to TRBD2. V gave up 6 bases and J gave up 6 bases; unmatched junction bases: 8. The CDR3 totals 14 residues. Germline V lookup: CDR1 DFQATT, CDR2 SNEGSKA (reference sequence). The CDR3 spells CSAPRGGRAGELFF. In nucleotides, the CDR3 is TGCAGTGCCCCGCGGGGGGGCCGGGCCGGGGAGCTGTTTTTT.

There are many counts of this clonotype. The chain joins TRBV7-2 to TRBJ2-4, with 11 bases lining up with TRBD1. J gave up 6 bases and V 6 bases, and 4 bases lay outside the gene matches. There are 14 residues in the CDR3. Germline V gene lookup returns CDR1 SGHTA and CDR2 FQGNSA. The CDR3 DNA sequence: TGTGCCAGCAGGGGGACAGGGGGAGGAAACATTCAGTACTTC. Translating it yields CASRGTGGGNIQYF.

This clonotype has at least ten counts. V usage is TRBV20-1 and J usage is TRBJ2-2; D ambiguous. The CDR3 spans 15 residues. Trimming shortened V by 3 bases and J by 4 bases, and 15 bases separated the two germline ends. Germline V gene lookup returns CDR1 DFQATT and CDR2 SNEGSKA (reference sequence). The CDR3 coding sequence is TGCAGTGCTAGCTCAGGCTCGAGGAGCACCGGGGAGCTGTTTTTT. It yields the protein CSASSGSRSTGELFF.

The sample holds many counts of this clonotype. The rearrangement joins TRBV3-1 to TRBJ1-4; D is unresolved. Trimming pared 4 bases from V and 8 bases from J, leaving 8 bases between. The CDR3 is 12 residues long. The germline CDR1 and CDR2 sequences are LGHDT and YNNKEL (reference sequence). CDR3 residues: CASSLRREKLFF. In DNA form, the CDR3 reads TGTGCCAGCAGCCTGCGCCGGGAAAAACTGTTTTTT.

This clonotype was detected many times. V gene TRBV29-1 combines with J gene TRBJ1-1, with no clear D. Germline CDR1 and CDR2: SQVTM and ANQGSEA. The CDR3 covers 14 residues. Trimming removed 1 base from V and 2 bases from J, with 11 bases in between. For the CDR3, the DNA is TGCAGCGTTGAAGGGCGGGGAACCAACACTGAAGCTTTCTTT. Translating gives CSVEGRGTNTEAFF.

This clonotype was counted at least ten times. V gene TRBV4-1 combines with J gene TRBJ1-1; no definite D call. This CDR3 spans 13 amino acids. The ends were cut back, 1 base at V and 11 bases at J, with 14 bases in the middle. Germline V lookup: CDR1 MGHRA, CDR2 YSYEKL. CDR3 sequence (DNA): TGCGCCAGCAGCCAAGTTGGCGGGTCACTGGCTTTCTTT. This translates into CASSQVGGSLAFF.

This clonotype was found many times. The V call is TRBV5-1, the J call TRBJ2-5, with D maybe TRBD1 (5 bases). The CDR3 has 15 amino acids. Trimming removed 4 bases from V and 5 bases from J, with 18 bases in between. The germline V gene has CDR1 SGHRS and CDR2 YFSETQ. This CDR3 reads CASSPSGAWDETQYF. The CDR3 DNA is TGCGCCAGCAGCCCCTCTGGGGCATGGGATGAGACCCAGTACTTC. The whole variable domain, remainder taken from reference TRBV5-1 and TRBJ2-5, is KAGVTQTPRYLIKTRGQQVTLSCSPISGHRSVSWYQQTPGQGLQFLFEYFSETQRNKGNFPGRFSGRQFSNSRSEMNVSTLELGDSALYLCASSPSGAWDETQYFGPGTRLLVL.

This clonotype was counted many times. V is TRBV9 and J is TRBJ1-1; D ambiguous. The CDR3 runs 14 residues. The V and J ends lost 4 bases and 1 base respectively, with 11 bases between them. Germline CDR1 SGDLS, CDR2 YYNGEE. In DNA form, the CDR3 reads TGTGCCAGCAGCAGTCGAAAAACGAACACTGAAGCTTTCTTT. Translating gives CASSSRKTNTEAFF.

This clonotype was picked up many times. CDR3 sequence: CATSRGATEQYF. CDR3 DNA: TGTGCCACCAGCCGCGGAGCTACCGAGCAGTACTTC. The chain couples TRBV15 to TRBJ2-7, with D unclear. V lost 5 bases, J lost 6 bases, and 11 bases lay in between. Germline V gene lookup returns CDR1 LNHNV and CDR2 YYDKDF (reference sequence). The CDR3 spans 12 residues.